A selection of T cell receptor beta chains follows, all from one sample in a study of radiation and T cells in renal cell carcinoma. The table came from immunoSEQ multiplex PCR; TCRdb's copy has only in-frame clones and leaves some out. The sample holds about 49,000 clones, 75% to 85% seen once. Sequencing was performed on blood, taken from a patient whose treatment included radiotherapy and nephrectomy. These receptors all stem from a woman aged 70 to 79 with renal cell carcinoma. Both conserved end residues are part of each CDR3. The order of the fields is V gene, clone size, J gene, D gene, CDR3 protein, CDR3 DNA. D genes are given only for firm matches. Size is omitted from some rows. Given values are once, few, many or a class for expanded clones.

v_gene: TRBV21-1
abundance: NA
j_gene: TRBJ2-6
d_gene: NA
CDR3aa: CASSNTWTRSGANVLTF
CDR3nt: TGTGCCAGCAGCAACACCTGGACGCGGTCTGGGGCCAACGTCCTGACTTTC

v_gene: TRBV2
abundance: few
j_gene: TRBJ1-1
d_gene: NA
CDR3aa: CASSDTLNTEAFF
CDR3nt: TGTGCCAGCAGTGATACCTTGAACACTGAAGCTTTCTTT

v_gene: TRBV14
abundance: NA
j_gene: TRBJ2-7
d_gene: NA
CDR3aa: CASSQLPYEQYF
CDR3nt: TGTGCCAGCAGCCAGCTCCCCTACGAGCAGTACTTC

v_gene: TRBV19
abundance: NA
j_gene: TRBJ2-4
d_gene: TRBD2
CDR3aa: CASSKGLAEIAKNIQYF
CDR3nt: TGTGCCAGTAGTAAGGGACTAGCAGAGATAGCCAAAAACATTCAGTACTTC

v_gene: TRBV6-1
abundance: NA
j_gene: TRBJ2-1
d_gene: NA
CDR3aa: CASSLGGSNEQFF
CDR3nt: TGTGCCAGCAGCCTCGGGGGCAGCAATGAGCAGTTCTTC

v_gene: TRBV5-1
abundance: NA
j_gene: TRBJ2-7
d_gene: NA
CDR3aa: CASSPLVGANYEQYF
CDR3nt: TGCGCCAGCAGCCCACTCGTCGGGGCCAACTACGAGCAGTACTTC

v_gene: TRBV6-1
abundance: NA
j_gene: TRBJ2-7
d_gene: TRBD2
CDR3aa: CAGTGTSQGEQYF
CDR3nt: TGTGCCGGCACCGGGACTAGCCAAGGCGAGCAGTACTTC

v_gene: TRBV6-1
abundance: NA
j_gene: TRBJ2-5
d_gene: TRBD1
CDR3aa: CASSGTGETQYF
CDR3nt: TGTGCCAGCAGCGGGACAGGGGAGACCCAGTACTTC

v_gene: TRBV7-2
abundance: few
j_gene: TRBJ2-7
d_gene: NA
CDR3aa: CASSLAVNSYEQYF
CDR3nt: TGTGCCAGCAGCTTAGCAGTGAACTCCTACGAGCAGTACTTC

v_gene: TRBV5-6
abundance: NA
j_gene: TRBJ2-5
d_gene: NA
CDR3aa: CASSLKPTVAGETQYF
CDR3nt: TGTGCCAGCAGCTTGAAGCCCACAGTTGCGGGGGAGACCCAGTACTTC

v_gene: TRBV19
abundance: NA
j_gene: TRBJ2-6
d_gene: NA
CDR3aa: CASSETSGANVLTF
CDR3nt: TGTGCCAGTAGTGAAACCTCTGGGGCCAACGTCCTGACTTTC

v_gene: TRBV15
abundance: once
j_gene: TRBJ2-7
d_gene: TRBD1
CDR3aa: CATSTDRGYEQYF
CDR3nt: TGTGCCACCAGCACGGACAGGGGCTACGAGCAGTACTTC

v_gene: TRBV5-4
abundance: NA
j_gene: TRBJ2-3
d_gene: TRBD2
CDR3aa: CASSLAGGPADTQYF
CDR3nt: TGTGCCAGCAGTTTAGCGGGAGGGCCCGCAGATACGCAGTATTTT

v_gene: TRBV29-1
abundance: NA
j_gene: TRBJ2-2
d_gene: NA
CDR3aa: CSVEGGSSTGELFF
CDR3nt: TGCAGCGTTGAGGGTGGGTCCTCCACCGGGGAGCTGTTTTTT

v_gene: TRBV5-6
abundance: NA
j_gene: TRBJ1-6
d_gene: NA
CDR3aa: CASSPGGSYNSPLHF
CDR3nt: TGTGCCAGCAGCCCTGGGGGCTCCTATAATTCACCCCTCCACTTT

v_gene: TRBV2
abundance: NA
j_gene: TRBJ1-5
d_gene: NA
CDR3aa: CASSDIGGVQPQHF
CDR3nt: TGTGCCAGCAGTGATATCGGGGGCGTGCAGCCCCAGCATTTT

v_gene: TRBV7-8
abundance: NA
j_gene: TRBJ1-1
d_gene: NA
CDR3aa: CASISGTEAFF
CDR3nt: TGTGCCAGCATCTCTGGAACCGAAGCTTTCTTT

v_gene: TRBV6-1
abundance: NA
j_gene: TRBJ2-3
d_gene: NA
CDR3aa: CASSELKGSTDTQYF
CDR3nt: TGTGCCAGCAGTGAATTAAAGGGAAGCACAGATACGCAGTATTTT

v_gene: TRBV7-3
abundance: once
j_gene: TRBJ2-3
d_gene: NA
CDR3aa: CASSGGGSDTQYF
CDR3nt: TGTGCCAGCTCTGGTGGGGGCTCAGATACGCAGTATTTT

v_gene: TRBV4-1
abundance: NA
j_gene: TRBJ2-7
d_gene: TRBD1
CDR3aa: CASSLMTGKDEQYF
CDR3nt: TGCGCCAGCAGCCTCATGACAGGGAAGGACGAGCAGTACTTC

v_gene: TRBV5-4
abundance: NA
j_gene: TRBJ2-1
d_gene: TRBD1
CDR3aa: CASSPGGSSYNEQFF
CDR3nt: TGTGCCAGCAGCCCAGGGGGCTCATCTTACAATGAGCAGTTCTTC

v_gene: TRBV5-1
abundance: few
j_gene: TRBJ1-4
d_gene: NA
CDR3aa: CASSLSSGRVDEKLFF
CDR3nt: TGCGCCAGCAGCTTATCATCAGGCAGGGTGGATGAAAAACTGTTTTTT

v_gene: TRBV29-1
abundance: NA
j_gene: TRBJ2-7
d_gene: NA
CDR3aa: CSAMTGSSYEQYF
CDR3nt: TGCAGCGCAATGACAGGTTCGAGCTACGAGCAGTACTTC

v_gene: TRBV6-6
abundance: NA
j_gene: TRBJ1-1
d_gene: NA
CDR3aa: CASSGLVGTEAFF
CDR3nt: TGTGCCAGCAGCGGGTTGGTGGGCACTGAAGCTTTCTTT

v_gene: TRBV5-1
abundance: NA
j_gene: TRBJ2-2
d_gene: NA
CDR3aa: CASSFQAANTGELFF
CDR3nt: TGCGCCAGCAGCTTTCAGGCGGCGAACACCGGGGAGCTGTTTTTT

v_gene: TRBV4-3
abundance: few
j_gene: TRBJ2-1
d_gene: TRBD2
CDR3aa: CASSPGASGGMGEQFF
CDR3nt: TGCGCCAGCAGCCCCGGGGCTAGCGGGGGTATGGGTGAGCAGTTCTTC

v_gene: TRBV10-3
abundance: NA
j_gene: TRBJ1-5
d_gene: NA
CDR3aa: CAISEDSSNQPQHF
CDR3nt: TGTGCCATCAGTGAGGACAGTAGCAATCAGCCCCAGCATTTT

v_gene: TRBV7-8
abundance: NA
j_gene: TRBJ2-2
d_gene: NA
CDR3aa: CASSLSRRGHGELFF
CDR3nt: TGTGCCAGCAGCTTAAGTCGGCGGGGGCACGGGGAGCTGTTTTTT

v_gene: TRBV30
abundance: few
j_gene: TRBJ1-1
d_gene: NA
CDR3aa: CAWSLTGTGEAFF
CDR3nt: TGTGCCTGGAGCCTAACCGGGACGGGCGAAGCTTTCTTT

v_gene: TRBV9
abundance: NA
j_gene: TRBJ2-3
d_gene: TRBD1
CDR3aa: CASSVDSPGQGSDTQYF
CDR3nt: TGTGCCAGCAGCGTAGACTCCCCGGGACAGGGCTCAGATACGCAGTATTTT

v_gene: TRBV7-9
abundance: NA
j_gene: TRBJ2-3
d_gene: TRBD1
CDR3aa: CASSLDQGASTDTQYF
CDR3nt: TGTGCCAGCAGCTTAGACCAGGGGGCAAGCACAGATACGCAGTATTTT

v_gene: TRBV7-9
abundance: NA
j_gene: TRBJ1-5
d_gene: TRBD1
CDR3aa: CASSPKGQGFQPQHF
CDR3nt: TGTGCCAGCAGCCCAAAGGGACAGGGGTTTCAGCCCCAGCATTTT

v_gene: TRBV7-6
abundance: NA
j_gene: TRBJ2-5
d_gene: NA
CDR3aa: CASSLDVQGSIVETQYF
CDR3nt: TGTGCCAGCAGCTTAGATGTACAGGGTAGCATAGTAGAGACCCAGTACTTC

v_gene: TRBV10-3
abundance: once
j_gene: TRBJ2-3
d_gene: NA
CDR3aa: CAIRGGGIGTDTQYF
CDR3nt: TGTGCCATCAGGGGGGGCGGGATCGGCACAGATACGCAGTATTTT

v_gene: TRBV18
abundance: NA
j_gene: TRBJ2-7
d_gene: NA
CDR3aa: CASSPAEASGEQYF
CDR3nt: TGTGCCAGCTCACCAGCAGAAGCGTCTGGTGAGCAGTACTTC

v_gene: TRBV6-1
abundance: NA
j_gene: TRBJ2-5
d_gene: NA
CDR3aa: CASSVQKETQYF
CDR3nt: TGTGCCAGCAGTGTACAGAAAGAGACCCAGTACTTC

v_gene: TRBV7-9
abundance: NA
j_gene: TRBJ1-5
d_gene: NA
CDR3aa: CASSPTGGPEQPQHF
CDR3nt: TGTGCCAGCAGCCCAACTGGGGGGCCGGAACAGCCCCAGCATTTT

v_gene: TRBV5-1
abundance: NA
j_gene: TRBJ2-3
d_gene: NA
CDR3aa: CASSLGGSDTQYF
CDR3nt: TGCGCCAGCAGCTTGGGGGGATCAGATACGCAGTATTTT

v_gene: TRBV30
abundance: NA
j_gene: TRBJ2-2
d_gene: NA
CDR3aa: CAWSPINSWANTGELFF
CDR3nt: TGTGCCTGGAGCCCTATCAACAGCTGGGCGAACACCGGGGAGCTGTTTTTT

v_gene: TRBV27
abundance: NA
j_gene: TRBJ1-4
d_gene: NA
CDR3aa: CASSLSGGYVGLVGEKLFF
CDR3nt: TGTGCCAGCAGTTTATCGGGCGGATACGTTGGCCTCGTAGGTGAAAAACTGTTTTTT

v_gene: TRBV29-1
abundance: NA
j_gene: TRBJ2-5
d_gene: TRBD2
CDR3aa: CSLGVAGSQETQYF
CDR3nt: TGCAGCCTTGGGGTAGCGGGCAGCCAAGAGACCCAGTACTTC

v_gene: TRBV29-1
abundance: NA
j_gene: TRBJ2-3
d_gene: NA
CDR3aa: CSGDSPGTDTQYF
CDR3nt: TGCAGCGGAGACAGCCCCGGCACAGATACGCAGTATTTT

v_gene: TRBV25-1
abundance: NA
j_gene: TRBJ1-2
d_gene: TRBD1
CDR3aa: CATQRGLNYGYTF
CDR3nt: TGTGCCACACAAAGGGGGCTTAACTATGGCTACACCTTC

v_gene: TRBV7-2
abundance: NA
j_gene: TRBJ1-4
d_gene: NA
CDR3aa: CASSSHRATNEKLFF
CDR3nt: TGTGCCAGCAGCTCCCATAGGGCAACTAATGAAAAACTGTTTTTT

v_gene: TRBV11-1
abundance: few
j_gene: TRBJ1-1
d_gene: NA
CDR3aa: CASSLDHTEAFF
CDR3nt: TGTGCCAGCAGCTTAGACCACACTGAAGCTTTCTTT

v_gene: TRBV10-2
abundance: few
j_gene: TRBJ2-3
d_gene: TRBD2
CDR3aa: CASSELAGVYGTDTQYF
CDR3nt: TGCGCCAGCAGTGAACTAGCGGGAGTGTACGGCACAGATACGCAGTATTTT

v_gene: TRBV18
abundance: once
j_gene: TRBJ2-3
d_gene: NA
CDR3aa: CASSPTGSSTDTQYF
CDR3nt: TGTGCCAGCTCACCCACAGGGAGCAGCACAGATACGCAGTATTTT

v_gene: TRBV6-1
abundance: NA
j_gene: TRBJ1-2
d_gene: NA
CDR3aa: CASSAPSDRSANYGYTF
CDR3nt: TGTGCCAGCAGTGCGCCCTCGGACAGATCGGCTAACTATGGCTACACCTTC

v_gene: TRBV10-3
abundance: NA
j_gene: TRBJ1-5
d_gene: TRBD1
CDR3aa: CAISDPGQGNNQPQHF
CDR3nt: TGTGCCATCAGTGACCCGGGACAGGGGAACAATCAGCCCCAGCATTTT

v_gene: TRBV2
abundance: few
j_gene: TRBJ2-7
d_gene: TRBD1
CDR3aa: CASSPLGQGVNEQYF
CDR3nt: TGTGCCAGCAGCCCCCTGGGACAGGGGGTCAACGAGCAGTACTTC

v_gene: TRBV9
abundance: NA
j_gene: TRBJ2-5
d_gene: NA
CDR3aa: CASSPYSSAQETQYF
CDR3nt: TGTGCCAGCAGTCCTTACTCTAGCGCCCAAGAGACCCAGTACTTC

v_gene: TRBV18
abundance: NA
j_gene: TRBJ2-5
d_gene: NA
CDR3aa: CASSPQGAETQYF
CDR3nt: TGTGCCAGCTCCCCACAGGGCGCAGAGACCCAGTACTTC

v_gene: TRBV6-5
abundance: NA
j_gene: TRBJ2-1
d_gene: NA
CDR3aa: CASSHPSTNEQFF
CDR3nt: TGTGCCAGCAGCCACCCTAGTACAAATGAGCAGTTCTTC